This TCR beta chain is from a study of shared clonotypes between healthy human individuals. Background on the study: There were three CD4 naive, three CD4 memory, two CD8 naive and one CD8 memory plates per donor.

This clone was counted once. Its antigen is undetermined. The CDR3 covers 15 residues. Germline CDR1 is MNHNS and CDR2 is SASEGT. Deletions cut 7 bases from V and 0 bases from J, with 10 bases between. Libraries were prepared by immunoSEQ multiplex PCR; TCRdb keeps only in-frame clonotypes and omits some of them. The table records about 1 million clones, 70% to 80% of them present only once. Study-level findings and limits: A handful of donors held approximately 4.6% of naive CD4 clonotypes in common. Larger richness was generally estimated for naive than memory subsets.

This chain joins TRBV6-1 and TRBJ2-6, with D tentatively TRBD1 (6 bases). This TCR was sampled from a man younger than 30 in good health. Sequencing was done on a sample of memory CD4+ T cells sorted from blood. Specified subset: CD45RA-negative fraction. The CDR3 region is CASKGTLSGANVLTF. CDR3 sequence (DNA): TGTGCCAGCAAGGGGACACTCTCTGGGGCCAACGTCCTGACTTTC.